The 24 T cell receptor beta chains below all came from one sample that was sequenced in a study of vaccination effects on CD4 cells after COVID-19. No antigen has been assigned to these receptors. Using immunoSEQ multiplex PCR, the repertoire was profiled, and TCRdb retains in-frame clones only, with some absent. The sample holds fewer than 20,000 clones, about 75% seen once. Ahead of sequencing, the ViraFEST assay grew antigen-specific CD4+ T cells using viral peptide pools. Following culture for ten to eleven days, CD4+ T cells were isolated. Participants got two doses of BNT162b2 or mRNA-1273 vaccine. This specimen was CD4+ T cells from PBMCs cultured with HCoV-NL63 spike peptides, taken after COVID-19 vaccination. The receptor source for this set is a human donor who received a COVID-19 vaccine.

V and J are TRBV27 and TRBJ2-4; 9 nucleotides match TRBD1. V gave up 6 bases and J gave up 3 bases; unmatched junction bases: 9. CDR1 is MNHEY, CDR2 SMNVEV, per germline (reference sequence). The CDR3 is made up of 16 amino acids. CDR3 amino acids: CASSRTGDGGKNIQYF. As DNA, the CDR3 is TGTGCCAGCAGCCGGACAGGGGATGGTGGCAAAAACATTCAGTACTTC.

The chain carries TRBV10-3 and TRBJ1-1, with D hard to call. In germline, CDR1 is ENHRY, CDR2 SYGVKD. V lost 6 bases and J lost 0, with 8 bases in between. The CDR3 length is 13 residues. CDR3 sequence reads: CAISQDMNTEAFF. The CDR3 nucleotides are TGTGCCATCAGCCAAGACATGAACACTGAAGCTTTCTTT.

V and J are TRBV5-6 and TRBJ2-2, with D perhaps matching TRBD1 or TRBD2 (5 bases each). V shed 4 bases and J shed 8 bases, with 15 bases lying between them. This CDR3 is 14 amino acids long. Germline lookup yields CDR1 SGHDT and CDR2 YYEEEE. This chain's CDR3 is CASSRDGPRGELFF. In DNA, the CDR3 is TGTGCCAGCAGCAGGGACGGCCCAAGGGGGGAGCTGTTTTTT.

V gene TRBV18 combines with J gene TRBJ1-4; unclear D gene. The CDR3 is 14 amino acids. The germline V gene has CDR1 KGHSH and CDR2 LQKENI. V lost 2 bases and J lost 7, with 11 bases in between. The CDR3 reads CASSPGDTREKLFF. The DNA of the CDR3 is TGTGCCAGCTCACCAGGCGACACGCGTGAAAAACTGTTTTTT.

The chain recombines TRBV5-1 with TRBJ2-3; TRBD2 agrees at 7 bases. CDR3 length equals 18 residues. CDR1 and CDR2 (germline): SGHRS, YFSETQ. Unmatched junction bases numbered 15, after V lost 5 bases and J lost 0 bases. CDR3 coding DNA: TGCGCCAGCAGGAGGGTCCCGGGAGGAGTTGCTAGCACAGATACGCAGTATTTT. Translation gives CASRRVPGGVASTDTQYF.

The rearrangement joins TRBV18 to TRBJ2-7; maybe TRBD2 (6 bases). CDR1 and CDR2 (germline): KGHSH, LQKENI. This CDR3 has 16 amino acids. V was cut by 3 bases and J by 3 bases, with 18 bases left in between. The CDR3 bases are TGTGCCAGCTCACCCGGGTTAATATTGGGGGGCTACGAGCAGTACTTC. Amino acid sequence: CASSPGLILGGYEQYF. The full variable domain, in which reference TRBV18 and TRBJ2-7 provide the parts outside the CDR3, is NAGVMQNPRHLVRRRGQEARLRCSPMKGHSHVYWYRQLPEEGLKFMVYLQKENIIDESGMPKERFSAEFPKEGPSILRIQQVVRGDSAAYFCASSPGLILGGYEQYFGPGTRLTVT.

V gene TRBV6-2 or TRBV6-3 combines with J gene TRBJ1-5; 9 positions match TRBD1. J gave up 6 bases and V 6 bases, and 9 bases lay outside the gene matches. There are 15 residues in the CDR3. Looked up from germline, CDR1 is MNHEY and CDR2 is SVGEGT. The CDR3 bases are TGTGCCAGCAGCCAAACAGGGGGCAACGGTCAGCCCCAGCATTTT. Translating gives CASSQTGGNGQPQHF.

The chain carries TRBV27 and TRBJ2-1, with D tentatively TRBD2 (5 bases). Germline-derived CDR1 and CDR2 are MNHEY and SMNVEV (reference sequence). The CDR3 is made up of 15 amino acids. The V gene lost 1 base and the J gene lost 4 bases, with 11 bases spanning the gap. The CDR3 sequence is CASSLFAGFYNEQFF. CDR3 in DNA: TGTGCCAGCAGTTTATTCGCGGGTTTTTACAATGAGCAGTTCTTC.

This chain uses TRBV29-1 with TRBJ1-2; possibly TRBD1 for D (5 bases). This CDR3 has 12 amino acids. V was clipped by 5 bases and J by 7 bases, with 14 bases between them. The germline CDR1 and CDR2 sequences are SQVTM and ANQGSEA. This chain's CDR3 is CSVQRGQGGYTF. The CDR3 DNA follows: TGCAGCGTTCAGCGGGGCCAGGGTGGCTACACCTTC.

The CDR3 is CASRLGPGVYEQYF. DNA for the CDR3: TGTGCCAGCCGATTGGGACCCGGGGTCTACGAGCAGTACTTC. The rearrangement joins TRBV6-5 to TRBJ2-7; D assignment may be TRBD1 or TRBD2 (5 bases each). V was pared by 8 bases and J by 3 bases, with 17 bases between. This CDR3 comprises 14 residues. Per germline, CDR1 MNHEY and CDR2 SVGAGI.

This sequence joins TRBV5-4 and TRBJ2-3; 10 bases map to TRBD2. CDR1 SGHNT and CDR2 YYREEE come from the germline V gene (reference sequence). Unmatched junction bases numbered 6, after V lost 10 bases and J lost 4 bases. CDR3 length: 13 amino acids. The CDR3 here is CAARLAGADTQYF. In DNA form, the CDR3 reads TGTGCCGCGCGGCTAGCGGGAGCAGATACGCAGTATTTT.

The V call is TRBV4-2, the J call TRBJ2-1, with TRBD1 as a possible D gene (5 bases). Germline-derived CDR1 and CDR2 are LGHNA and YNFKEQ. Trimming pared 1 base from V and 9 bases from J, leaving 16 bases between. This CDR3 region has 15 residues. The CDR3 DNA is TGTGCCAGCAGCCAAGCGGATGGGGAAGGGGTTGAGCAGTTCTTC. Its protein is CASSQADGEGVEQFF.

CDR3 bases: TGTGCCAGCAGTTACTCGGCAGGGAACAATGGCTACACCTTC. Protein product: CASSYSAGNNGYTF. The V call is TRBV6-6, the J call TRBJ1-2, with D possibly matching TRBD1 (5 bases). Germline V CDR1 and CDR2: MNHNY, SVGAGI (reference sequence). The CDR3 has 14 residues. V was cut by 0 bases and J by 6 bases, with 11 bases left in between.

The gene calls are TRBV19 and TRBJ1-5; D may be TRBD1 (5 bases). Germline V gene data show CDR1 as LNHDA and CDR2 as SQIVND (reference sequence). The ends were cut back, 5 bases at V and 6 bases at J, with 14 bases in the middle. The CDR3 length is 14 residues. CDR3 bases: TGTGCCAGTAGTTTTGGGGGTGAAGGTCAGCCCCAGCATTTT. As protein: CASSFGGEGQPQHF.

The chain employs TRBV30 and TRBJ1-2; the D is unclear. The CDR3 extends over 10 amino acids. Trimming cost V 2 bases and J 8 bases, with 6 bases left between them. Germline loops: CDR1 GTSNPN, CDR2 SVGIG (reference sequence). CDR3 bases: TGTGCCTGGAGTTCGGGAGGCTACACCTTC. Translation: CAWSSGGYTF.

This chain links TRBV19 with TRBJ2-6, with D perhaps matching TRBD1 or TRBD2 (5 bases each). V was cut by 5 bases and J by 0 bases, with 14 bases left in between. The CDR3 consists of 17 residues. Per germline, CDR1 LNHDA and CDR2 SQIVND (reference sequence). CDR3 amino acids: CASSVRQRPSGANVLTF. Written as DNA, the CDR3 is TGTGCCAGTAGTGTAAGACAGCGGCCCTCTGGGGCCAACGTCCTGACTTTC.

This clone was seen only a few times. V usage is TRBV6-1 and J usage is TRBJ1-5; weak D call: TRBD1 (5 bases). Trimming pared 3 bases from V and 2 bases from J, leaving 8 bases between. Germline CDR1 MNHNS, CDR2 SASEGT. The CDR3 consists of 14 residues. CDR3 sequence (DNA): TGTGCCAGCAGTGAGGGGGGTCGCAATCAGCCCCAGCATTTT. Protein product: CASSEGGRNQPQHF.

The gene calls are TRBV19 and TRBJ2-7; TRBD1 might be the D (8 bases). The CDR3 is 15 amino acids. Trimming removed 4 bases at V and 3 bases at J, with 16 bases between. Per the germline V gene, CDR1 is LNHDA and CDR2 is SQIVND (reference sequence). CDR3 residues: CASSSWEGTGYEQYF. In DNA form, the CDR3 reads TGTGCCAGTAGTAGCTGGGAGGGGACAGGCTACGAGCAGTACTTC.

V is TRBV6-2 or TRBV6-3 and J is TRBJ1-5, with D hard to call. Trimming removed 2 bases from V and 6 bases from J, with 5 bases in between. The CDR3 extends over 12 amino acids. Germline loops: CDR1 MNHEY, CDR2 SVGEGT. The CDR3 DNA reads as TGTGCCAGCAGTTACAGGCTTCAGCCCCAGCATTTT. Amino acids: CASSYRLQPQHF.

CDR3 coding DNA: TGTGCCATCAGTGGAGCGTCAGGGAACACTGAAGCTTTCTTT. Amino acids: CAISGASGNTEAFF. The rearrangement links TRBV10-3 to TRBJ1-1; D call uncertain. Between the trimmed V and J ends, which lost 4 bases and 1 base, there was a span of 10 bases. The CDR3 totals 14 residues. The germline V gene encodes CDR1 ENHRY and CDR2 SYGVKD.

This chain connects TRBV18 to TRBJ2-7; TRBD1 aligns across 9 bases. This CDR3 spans 16 amino acids. The trim removed 2 bases at V and 1 base at J, leaving 6 bases unmatched. CDR1 and CDR2 from the germline V gene are KGHSH and LQKENI. The CDR3 here is CASSPTPGQGSYEQYF. The CDR3 DNA reads as TGTGCCAGCTCACCAACTCCCGGACAGGGGTCCTACGAGCAGTACTTC.

The chain combines TRBV30 with TRBJ2-5; D is ambiguous. V was pared by 0 bases and J by 1 base, with 6 bases between. Per germline, CDR1 GTSNPN and CDR2 SVGIG (reference sequence). The CDR3 has 13 residues. The CDR3 DNA reads as TGTGCCTGGAGTGTGAACAGCCAAGAGACCCAGTACTTC. Translation gives CAWSVNSQETQYF. Based on the CDR3 plus reference TRBV30 and TRBJ2-5, the full variable domain is SQTIHQWPATLVQPVGSPLSLECTVEGTSNPNLYWYRQAAGRGLQLLFYSVGIGQISSEVPQNLSASRPQDRQFILSSKKLLLSDSGFYLCAWSVNSQETQYFGPGTRLLVL.

This clone was detected a few times. The V call is TRBV5-5, the J call TRBJ1-5, with 9 bases identical to TRBD1. Germline CDR1 is SGHKS and CDR2 is YYEKEE (reference sequence). This CDR3 region has 15 residues. Losses at the gene ends were 0 bases for V and 2 bases for J; bases not matched to a gene: 0. CDR3 nucleotides: TGTGCCAGCAGCTTGGGGACAGGGGGCAATCAGCCCCAGCATTTT. It encodes CASSLGTGGNQPQHF.

The chain employs TRBV18 and TRBJ2-5; 8 nucleotides line up with TRBD1. V lost 4 bases to trimming and J lost 5 bases; unmatched junction nucleotides: 9. CDR1 and CDR2 from the germline V gene are KGHSH and LQKENI. The length of the CDR3 is 15 residues. CDR3 coding DNA: TGTGCCAGCTCACAGGGACAGGCGCTACAGGAGACCCAGTACTTC. Protein: CASSQGQALQETQYF. The whole variable domain, remainder taken from reference TRBV18 and TRBJ2-5, is NAGVMQNPRHLVRRRGQEARLRCSPMKGHSHVYWYRQLPEEGLKFMVYLQKENIIDESGMPKERFSAEFPKEGPSILRIQQVVRGDSAAYFCASSQGQALQETQYFGPGTRLLVL.